The 26 T cell receptor beta chains listed next were all sequenced from one sample in a study of human T cells and chemical hapten exposure. From the 5' RACE reads, TCRdb called clonotypes with MiXCR, one entry per CDR3 protein. The table lists more than 60,000 distinct CDR3 sequences, more than 15% of them singletons. Researchers extracted total RNA from unfractionated whole blood. All receptors derive from a female donor in good health.

This clonotype was counted between two and nine times. The chain carries TRBV5-1 and TRBJ2-1; TRBD2 aligns across 7 bases. Trimming removed 0 bases from V and 4 bases from J; junction bases left unmatched: 4. The CDR3 is 15 amino acids. Germline values: CDR1 SGHRS, CDR2 YFSETQ. CDR3 DNA sequence: TGCGCCAGCAGCTTGGATCAGGGAGGGTACAATGAGCAGTTCTTC. Translated, it gives CASSLDQGGYNEQFF. Drawing the rest from reference TRBV5-1 and TRBJ2-1, the complete variable domain is KAGVTQTPRYLIKTRGQQVTLSCSPISGHRSVSWYQQTPGQGLQFLFEYFSETQRNKGNFPGRFSGRQFSNSRSEMNVSTLELGDSALYLCASSLDQGGYNEQFFGPGTRLTVL.

On this clonotype: Likely a read error: the CDR3 ends without its conserved phenylalanine or tryptophan. The limits of the CDR3 on the DNA are not certain, so only TCRdb's listed CDR3 is given. The chain employs TRBV21-1 and TRBJ1-1. TRBV21-1 is a recognized pseudogene. The CDR3 spans 14 residues, counting both ends. The CDR3 region is CASSKDGWNTEAFL.

V is TRBV12-3 or TRBV12-4 and J is TRBJ2-1; TRBD2 is a possible D gene (6 bases). The length of the CDR3 is 16 residues. V was cut by 3 bases and J by 0 bases, with 12 bases left in between. CDR3 DNA sequence: TGTGCCAGCAGTTTGGTGGGACTGCGCTCCTACAATGAGCAGTTCTTC. Translating gives CASSLVGLRSYNEQFF.

This clonotype was counted a few times. The chain recombines TRBV7-8 with TRBJ2-1, with no clear D. The CDR3 length is 17 residues. Germline lookup yields CDR1 SGHVS and CDR2 FQNEAQ. V lost 0 bases and J 2 bases, leaving 14 bases between the germline ends. CDR3 sequence: CASSLAIRVLAYNEQFF. The CDR3 bases are TGTGCCAGCAGCTTAGCTATAAGGGTACTTGCCTACAATGAGCAGTTCTTC.

This clonotype was counted a few times. This rearrangement joins TRBV20-1 to TRBJ1-1, with D unclear. The V and J ends lost 0 bases and 3 bases respectively, with 11 bases between them. CDR3 length equals 14 residues. CDR1 and CDR2 from the germline V gene are DFQATT and SNEGSKA (reference sequence). This CDR3 is CSAREGSRDTEAFF. The CDR3 region has the DNA TGCAGTGCTAGAGAGGGGTCGCGGGACACTGAAGCTTTCTTT.

The chain couples TRBV12-3 or TRBV12-4 to TRBJ1-3; no definite D call. The ends were cut back, 1 base at V and 1 base at J, with 5 bases in the middle. There are 14 residues in the CDR3. CDR3 loop: CASSLGESGNTIYF. In nucleotides, the CDR3 is TGTGCCAGCAGTTTAGGGGAATCTGGAAACACCATATATTTT.

This clonotype was seen more than once but under ten times. The chain couples TRBV6-2 or TRBV6-3 to TRBJ2-1, with 8 bases fitting TRBD2. This CDR3 spans 16 amino acids. Germline values: CDR1 MNHEY, CDR2 SVGEGT. V shed 7 bases and J 6 bases; nucleotides not matched to a gene: 14. The CDR3 loop is CASTLRGGGKRNEQFF. In DNA form, the CDR3 reads TGTGCCAGCACCCTACGCGGCGGGGGGAAGCGCAATGAGCAGTTCTTC.

The chain joins TRBV10-3 to TRBJ1-4, with D hard to call. The CDR3 is made up of 12 amino acids. Germline V gene sequence: CDR1 ENHRY, CDR2 SYGVKD. V gave up 0 bases and J gave up 8 bases, with 4 bases separating them. CDR3 amino acids: CAISESREKLFF. CDR3 nucleotide sequence: TGTGCCATCAGTGAGTCAAGGGAAAAACTGTTTTTT.

The chain employs TRBV12-3 or TRBV12-4 and TRBJ1-5, with D unresolved. V lost 8 bases and J 5 bases, leaving 10 bases between the germline ends. The CDR3 consists of 12 residues. CDR3 coding DNA: TGTGCCAGCGCCCTCCGCGATCAGCCCCAGCATTTT. Encoded protein: CASALRDQPQHF.

This clonotype was seen many times. V usage is TRBV6-5 and J usage is TRBJ2-5; D possibly corresponds to TRBD1 (6 bases). Germline values: CDR1 MNHEY, CDR2 SVGAGI. Trimming removed 5 bases at V and 2 bases at J, with 18 bases between. The CDR3 runs to 16 residues. CDR3 sequence reads: CASSHIKGESQETQYF. In nucleotides, the CDR3 is TGTGCCAGCAGTCACATAAAGGGGGAATCTCAAGAGACCCAGTACTTC.

There are a few counts of this clonotype. The V and J genes are TRBV27 and TRBJ2-1, with 9 bases identical to TRBD2. CDR1 and CDR2 from the germline V gene are MNHEY and SMNVEV (reference sequence). Trimming removed 1 base from V and 6 bases from J; junction bases left unmatched: 7. The CDR3 sequence is 16 residues long. The CDR3 DNA is TGTGCCAGCAGTTTATTTCCGGCGGGAGGGCTCAATGAGCAGTTCTTC. This gives the protein CASSLFPAGGLNEQFF.

A few counts support this clonotype. The V gene is TRBV6-2 or TRBV6-3, the J gene TRBJ1-2, with a tentative D call TRBD1 (5 bases). V gave up 4 bases and J gave up 1 base, with 19 bases separating them. This CDR3 is 17 amino acids long. CDR1 and CDR2 from the germline V gene are MNHEY and SVGEGT. CDR3 in DNA: TGTGCCAGCAGTTTCCCAACTTCAGGACATCTTAACTATGGCTACACCTTC. Protein sequence: CASSFPTSGHLNYGYTF.

The rearrangement uses TRBV7-9 and TRBJ1-1; D remains ambiguous. Trimming left V 1 base short and J 1 base short, with 7 bases between. CDR1 and CDR2 from the germline V gene are SEHNR and FQNEAQ (reference sequence). The CDR3 spans 14 residues. The CDR3 loop reads CASSLDSRNTEAFF. The CDR3 coding sequence is TGTGCCAGCAGCTTAGATAGCCGGAACACTGAAGCTTTCTTT.

The CDR3 nucleotides are TGTGCCAGCAGTCTAGGGACAGGGGGGAACACTGAAGCTTTCTTT. Translating gives CASSLGTGGNTEAFF. The rearrangement joins TRBV27 to TRBJ1-1, with 11 bases matching TRBD1. The CDR3 has 15 amino acids. The ends lost 5 bases at V and 1 base at J; junction bases unmatched: 3. The germline V gene encodes CDR1 MNHEY and CDR2 SMNVEV (reference sequence).

This rearrangement joins TRBV7-8 to TRBJ2-1; 12 nucleotides agree with TRBD2. V lost 3 bases and J lost 2; bases outside the gene matches: 8. The germline V gene has CDR1 SGHVS and CDR2 FQNEAQ. CDR3 size: 18 residues. This CDR3 reads CASSFRLAGGPAYNEQFF. The CDR3 nucleotides are TGTGCCAGCAGCTTTCGTCTAGCGGGAGGGCCAGCCTACAATGAGCAGTTCTTC.

There are a few counts of this clonotype. This chain connects TRBV10-3 to TRBJ1-2, with D perhaps TRBD1 (5 bases). The germline V gene has CDR1 ENHRY and CDR2 SYGVKD. This CDR3 has 14 amino acids. The germline V and J ends were trimmed by 0 bases and 7 bases, with 12 bases remaining between them. CDR3 DNA: TGTGCCATCAGTGAGTCGAGGGACCTCTTTGGCTACACCTTC. It specifies CAISESRDLFGYTF.

A few counts support this clonotype. The chain couples TRBV5-1 to TRBJ2-2; TRBD2 matches 9 bases. The CDR3 loop spans 16 amino acids. V lost 1 base to trimming and J lost 6 bases; unmatched junction nucleotides: 7. Germline CDR1 and CDR2: SGHRS and YFSETQ. The CDR3 loop is CASSLLGGRDAGELFF. In nucleotides, the CDR3 is TGCGCCAGCAGCTTGCTTGGCGGGAGGGACGCCGGGGAGCTGTTTTTT. Full variable domain (missing parts from reference TRBV5-1 and TRBJ2-2): KAGVTQTPRYLIKTRGQQVTLSCSPISGHRSVSWYQQTPGQGLQFLFEYFSETQRNKGNFPGRFSGRQFSNSRSEMNVSTLELGDSALYLCASSLLGGRDAGELFFGEGSRLTVL.

The gene calls are TRBV30 and TRBJ2-4, with TRBD1 as a possible D gene (5 bases). The CDR3 is made up of 13 amino acids. The germline V gene has CDR1 GTSNPN and CDR2 SVGIG (reference sequence). Trimming removed 4 bases from V and 4 bases from J, with 11 bases in between. CDR3 region: CAWIKTEKNIQYF. CDR3 DNA sequence: TGTGCCTGGATTAAGACAGAGAAAAACATTCAGTACTTC.

This clonotype showed up just a few times. The chain carries TRBV3-1 and TRBJ1-1; D call uncertain. The CDR3 totals 13 residues. The V gene's germline CDR1 is LGHDT and CDR2 YNNKEL (reference sequence). V lost 0 bases and J 3 bases, leaving 5 bases between the germline ends. The CDR3 sequence: CASSQDWDTEAFF. In nucleotides, the CDR3 is TGTGCCAGCAGCCAAGATTGGGACACTGAAGCTTTCTTT. The whole variable domain, filled in from reference TRBV3-1 and TRBJ1-1, reads DTAVSQTPKYLVTQMGNDKSIKCEQNLGHDTMYWYKQDSKKFLKIMFSYNNKELIINETVPNRFSPKSPDKAHLNLHINSLELGDSAVYFCASSQDWDTEAFFGQGTRLTVV.

This clonotype was counted only a few times. V usage is TRBV7-2 and J usage is TRBJ1-5, with D perhaps matching TRBD1 (5 bases). The CDR3 is made up of 15 amino acids. CDR1 and CDR2 (germline): SGHTA, FQGNSA. V was cut by 1 base and J by 4 bases, with 11 bases left in between. The CDR3 DNA reads as TGTGCCAGCAGCTTAGGGGCCAGGGAGAATCAGCCCCAGCATTTT. Translating it yields CASSLGARENQPQHF.

The chain is built from TRBV7-9 and TRBJ1-4; 8 bases are a match to TRBD1. The length of the CDR3 is 16 residues. V dropped 5 bases and J dropped 0; count of bases not matched to a gene: 5. CDR1 and CDR2 from the germline V gene are SEHNR and FQNEAQ (reference sequence). CDR3: CASSTGQGATNEKLFF. CDR3 nucleotides: TGTGCCAGCAGCACTGGACAGGGCGCAACTAATGAAAAACTGTTTTTT.

The chain employs TRBV20-1 and TRBJ2-7; 9 bases agree with TRBD2. From germline, CDR1 is DFQATT and CDR2 SNEGSKA (reference sequence). This CDR3 spans 14 amino acids. V trimming: 5 bases; J trimming: 7 bases; junction bases outside the gene matches: 12. CDR3 in amino acids: CSAAFSGRGWEQYF. The CDR3 DNA sequence: TGCAGTGCTGCCTTTAGCGGGAGAGGGTGGGAGCAGTACTTC.

This clonotype appeared many times. J is TRBJ1-1 and V is TRBV29-1; TRBD1 matches at 11 bases. The CDR3 has 14 residues. Per the germline V gene, CDR1 is SQVTM and CDR2 is ANQGSEA. The junction had 3 bases not matched to a gene; V was cut back by 3 bases and J by 3 bases. The CDR3 protein is CSVEGQGGDTEAFF. CDR3 DNA: TGCAGCGTTGAGGGACAGGGGGGAGACACTGAAGCTTTCTTT.

The chain joins TRBV3-1 to TRBJ1-2, with 7 nucleotides matching TRBD1. This CDR3 has 15 residues. Trimming at V came to 2 bases and at J to 2 bases, leaving 5 bases not matched to a gene. Germline lookup yields CDR1 LGHDT and CDR2 YNNKEL (reference sequence). CDR3 sequence (DNA): TGTGCCAGCAGCCAAAGTTTGACAGGGAACTATGGCTACACCTTC. Its protein is CASSQSLTGNYGYTF.

The genes are TRBV25-1 and TRBJ1-1; D remains unclear. Germline-derived CDR1 and CDR2 are MGHDK and SYGVNS. V lost 4 bases to trimming and J lost 7 bases, with 16 bases between them. CDR3 length: 14 amino acids. The CDR3 DNA reads as TGTGCCAGCAGTGCGGGTCCGGTAACGGGTGAAGCTTTCTTT. It encodes CASSAGPVTGEAFF.

This clonotype was seen repeatedly, ten times or more. The CDR3 region has the DNA TGTGCCAGCAGTTTAAGGGTCGTCAGGGTTCTGGACACAGATACGCAGTATTTT. Its translation is CASSLRVVRVLDTDTQYF. The V call is TRBV27, the J call TRBJ2-3; the D gene is possibly TRBD1 (5 bases). Germline loops: CDR1 MNHEY, CDR2 SMNVEV (reference sequence). This CDR3 comprises 18 residues. Trimming shortened V by 2 bases and J by 2 bases, and 20 bases separated the two germline ends.